The 8 T cell receptor beta chains below all came from one sample that was sequenced in a study of cytomegalovirus exposure and HLA in healthy donors. It was with 60 Vbeta and 13 Jbeta primers that the PCR ran. The assay was immunoSEQ multiplex PCR, and TCRdb's table has in-frame clones only and misses some. Here the sample spans roughly 130,000 clones, about 83% being singletons. Sequenced material: PBMCs. Receptor source: a girl under 10 years old in good health and CMV-seronegative.

The rearrangement joins TRBV29-1 to TRBJ1-1, with a weak D call TRBD1 (5 bases). The V gene lost 1 base and the J gene lost 1 base, with 10 bases spanning the gap. Germline CDR1 SQVTM, CDR2 ANQGSEA. This CDR3 is 14 amino acids long. CDR3 bases: TGCAGCGTTGAAGTTGGGGCAGGGAACACTGAAGCTTTCTTT. It translates to CSVEVGAGNTEAFF.

J is TRBJ1-6 and V is TRBV2; D perhaps matches TRBD1 (5 bases). The germline CDR1 and CDR2 sequences are SNHLY and FYNNEI. V was shortened by 1 base and J by 9 bases, with 10 bases between the two germline ends. The CDR3 spans 14 residues. In DNA form, the CDR3 reads TGTGCCAGCAGTGAAGGACAGCTGAGTTCACCCCTCCACTTT. Amino acids: CASSEGQLSSPLHF.

The V gene is TRBV5-1, the J gene TRBJ2-1; weak D call: TRBD1 (5 bases). Germline CDR1 reads SGHRS; CDR2 reads YFSETQ. Trimming removed 9 bases from V and 0 bases from J, with 13 bases in between. This CDR3 has 14 residues. The CDR3 DNA reads as TGCGCCACCGGGTGGGGCAACTCCTACAATGAGCAGTTCTTC. Translation: CATGWGNSYNEQFF. The whole variable domain, filled in from reference TRBV5-1 and TRBJ2-1, reads KAGVTQTPRYLIKTRGQQVTLSCSPISGHRSVSWYQQTPGQGLQFLFEYFSETQRNKGNFPGRFSGRQFSNSRSEMNVSTLELGDSALYLCATGWGNSYNEQFFGPGTRLTVL.

The J gene is TRBJ2-2, the V gene TRBV6-1; D may be TRBD2 (5 bases). Germline V gene lookup returns CDR1 MNHNS and CDR2 SASEGT. Deletions cut 3 bases from V and 4 bases from J, with 12 bases between. The CDR3 is 15 residues long. CDR3 in amino acids: CASSDPSLITGELFF. In nucleotides, the CDR3 is TGTGCCAGCAGTGATCCTAGCCTCATCACCGGGGAGCTGTTTTTT.

The V and J genes are TRBV11-2 and TRBJ2-7; possibly TRBD1 for D (6 bases). The CDR3 extends over 17 amino acids. The V gene lost 1 base and the J gene lost 3 bases, with 19 bases spanning the gap. The germline CDR1 and CDR2 sequences are SGHAT and FQNNGV. CDR3 sequence (DNA): TGTGCCAGCAGCTTAGTAGGGGGTCGAATCCTCAACTACGAGCAGTACTTC. Encoded protein: CASSLVGGRILNYEQYF. The full variable domain, in which reference TRBV11-2 and TRBJ2-7 provide the parts outside the CDR3, is EAGVAQSPRYKIIEKRQSVAFWCNPISGHATLYWYQQILGQGPKLLIQFQNNGVVDDSQLPKDRFSAERLKGVDSTLKIQPAKLEDSAVYLCASSLVGGRILNYEQYFGPGTRLTVT.

The J gene is TRBJ2-7, the V gene TRBV9; TRBD2 aligns across 7 bases. From germline, CDR1 is SGDLS and CDR2 YYNGEE. Germline trimming cut 0 bases from V and 3 bases from J; bases unmatched to any gene: 12. CDR3 length: 17 residues. CDR3 amino acids: CASSVDARPSGRYEQYF. The CDR3 nucleotides read TGTGCCAGCAGCGTAGACGCCCGGCCTAGCGGCCGCTACGAGCAGTACTTC.

V usage is TRBV7-2 and J usage is TRBJ2-7, with unresolved D. V dropped 4 bases and J dropped 2 bases, with 12 bases sitting between them. Per the germline V gene, CDR1 is SGHTA and CDR2 is FQGNSA. The CDR3 sequence is 14 residues long. The CDR3 reads CASSSSNGPYEQYF. In nucleotides, the CDR3 is TGTGCCAGCAGCTCCTCTAACGGTCCCTACGAGCAGTACTTC.

This chain uses TRBV15 with TRBJ2-7; TRBD1 aligns across 10 bases. With V trimmed by 0 bases and J by 0 bases, 5 bases remained unmatched. Germline V gene data show CDR1 as LNHNV and CDR2 as YYDKDF (reference sequence). This CDR3 region has 17 residues. The CDR3 is CATSREYGTGVSYEQYF. CDR3 sequence (DNA): TGTGCCACCAGCAGAGAATACGGGACAGGGGTCTCCTACGAGCAGTACTTC.